The 32 T cell receptor beta chains in this list originate from one sample, sequenced in a study of monozygotic twins with cystic fibrosis. Repertoires were generated with immunoSEQ multiplex PCR, while TCRdb's copy carries only in-frame clones and drops some. This sample has about 32,000 clones, with about 92% found just once. Sequenced: blood. The receptors come from a girl aged 2 to 10 with cystic fibrosis.

This sequence joins TRBV19 and TRBJ2-1; TRBD2 might be the D (5 bases). Between the trimmed V and J ends, which lost 0 bases and 2 bases, there was a span of 11 bases. CDR3 length: 16 amino acids. The germline V gene encodes CDR1 LNHDA and CDR2 SQIVND (reference sequence). CDR3 DNA: TGTGCCAGTAGTATAGATTTGTTCGGGACCTACAATGAGCAGTTCTTC. Protein: CASSIDLFGTYNEQFF.

V gene TRBV4-2 combines with J gene TRBJ2-7; 9 nucleotides agree with TRBD2. This CDR3 has 16 residues. V shed 4 bases, J shed 0 bases, and the junction held 7 bases outside the gene matches. The germline gives CDR1 LGHNA, CDR2 YNFKEQ. The CDR3 spells CASSPRLAESSYEQYF. The CDR3 bases are TGTGCCAGCAGCCCCAGACTAGCGGAGAGCTCCTACGAGCAGTACTTC.

The gene calls are TRBV4-1 and TRBJ2-1, with 14 bases matching TRBD2. The J segment lost 7 bases and the V segment lost 2 bases, leaving 16 bases of the junction unmatched. CDR1 is MGHRA and CDR2 is YSYEKL in the germline V gene. CDR3 length equals 20 residues. CDR3 DNA sequence: TGCGCCAGCAGCCAACCCCTCGGACTAGCGGGAGGACAAAACAGGAATGAGCAGTTCTTC. Translating gives CASSQPLGLAGGQNRNEQFF.

The chain carries TRBV29-1 and TRBJ2-3; D is uncertain. This CDR3 region has 14 residues. Germline lookup yields CDR1 SQVTM and CDR2 ANQGSEA. V was cut by 3 bases and J by 5 bases, with 15 bases left in between. The CDR3 sequence is CSVELGVRRDTQYF. As DNA, the CDR3 is TGCAGCGTTGAGCTTGGCGTACGACGAGATACGCAGTATTTT.

This chain uses TRBV28 with TRBJ2-3; D not resolved. V was trimmed by 3 bases and J by 6 bases, leaving 13 bases between them. Per germline, CDR1 MDHEN and CDR2 SYDVKM. This CDR3 has 14 amino acids. The CDR3 nucleotides are TGTGCCAGCAGTTTTCTTGATCGGTTGGATACGCAGTATTTT. Translated: CASSFLDRLDTQYF.

In DNA form, the CDR3 reads TGTGCCTGGAGTCCACGCGGGACAGGGGGGTTTGCAACTAATGAAAAACTGTTTTTT. It translates to CAWSPRGTGGFATNEKLFF. This chain links TRBV30 with TRBJ1-4; 11 bases match TRBD1. The CDR3 runs to 19 residues. J lost 0 bases, V lost 2 bases, and 11 bases had no gene match. The V gene's germline CDR1 is GTSNPN and CDR2 SVGIG (reference sequence).

The rearrangement uses TRBV28 and TRBJ1-2; unclear D gene. Germline V gene data show CDR1 as MDHEN and CDR2 as SYDVKM. The ends were cut back, 7 bases at V and 1 base at J, with 13 bases in the middle. The CDR3 covers 14 residues. The chain's CDR3 is CASIPGSDNYGYTF. The CDR3 DNA reads as TGTGCCAGCATCCCGGGATCTGATAACTATGGCTACACCTTC.

V usage is TRBV19 and J usage is TRBJ2-1; D remains ambiguous. This CDR3 region has 11 residues. V shed 10 bases and J shed 4 bases, with 8 bases lying between them. From germline, CDR1 is LNHDA and CDR2 SQIVND (reference sequence). CDR3 DNA sequence: TGTGCCACCCAGGATTACAATGAGCAGTTCTTC. Protein: CATQDYNEQFF.

The chain joins TRBV18 to TRBJ2-3; D is possibly TRBD1 (5 bases). Trimming left V 3 bases short and J 5 bases short, with 6 bases between. CDR1 KGHSH and CDR2 LQKENI come from the germline V gene. This CDR3 has 12 residues. DNA of the CDR3: TGTGCCAGCTCACCCGACAGAGATACGCAGTATTTT. This encodes CASSPDRDTQYF.

The rearrangement joins TRBV5-4 to TRBJ2-7; TRBD1 matches at 10 bases. CDR1 and CDR2 (germline): SGHNT, YYREEE (reference sequence). V shed 4 bases and J 2 bases; nucleotides not matched to a gene: 3. CDR3 size: 14 residues. The CDR3: CASSRDRGTYEQYF. The CDR3 coding sequence is TGTGCCAGCAGCCGGGACAGGGGAACCTACGAGCAGTACTTC.

CDR3 in amino acids: CASSQGVNQPQHF. The DNA for the CDR3 is TGTGCCAGCAGCCAGGGGGTGAATCAGCCCCAGCATTTT. This chain joins TRBV14 and TRBJ1-5, with D maybe TRBD1 (5 bases). CDR3 length equals 13 residues. Germline CDR1 reads SGHDN; CDR2 reads FVKESK. V was cut by 3 bases and J by 4 bases, with 7 bases left in between. The variable domain in full, completed from reference TRBV14 and TRBJ1-5, reads EAGVTQFPSHSVIEKGQTVTLRCDPISGHDNLYWYRRVMGKEIKFLLHFVKESKQDESGMPNNRFLAERTGGTYSTLKVQPAELEDSGVYFCASSQGVNQPQHFGDGTRLSIL.

The chain combines TRBV2 with TRBJ1-3; TRBD1 aligns across 7 bases. V was pared by 5 bases and J by 0 bases, with 1 base of the junction left unmatched. The germline V gene encodes CDR1 SNHLY and CDR2 FYNNEI. This CDR3 is built from 14 residues. The CDR3 reads CASSTGVSGNTIYF. The CDR3 DNA reads as TGTGCCAGCAGTACAGGGGTCTCTGGAAACACCATATATTTT.

The chain joins TRBV15 to TRBJ1-2; D gene uncertain. Trimming pared 5 bases from V and 8 bases from J, leaving 9 bases between. Germline V gene lookup returns CDR1 LNHNV and CDR2 YYDKDF (reference sequence). The CDR3 extends over 11 amino acids. DNA of the CDR3: TGTGCCACCAGCGCTCGTAAGGGCTACACCTTC. Its translation: CATSARKGYTF.

V usage is TRBV6-1 and J usage is TRBJ2-1; TRBD1 is a possible D gene (6 bases). CDR3 length equals 14 residues. Germline V gives CDR1 MNHNS, CDR2 SASEGT. Between the trimmed V and J ends, which lost 1 base and 4 bases, there was a span of 8 bases. The chain's CDR3 is CASSEGGTYNEQFF. The CDR3 bases are TGTGCCAGCAGTGAAGGAGGGACATACAATGAGCAGTTCTTC.

This chain links TRBV27 with TRBJ2-7, with TRBD2 matching 7 bases. Germline CDR1 MNHEY, CDR2 SMNVEV (reference sequence). With V trimmed by 3 bases and J by 3 bases, 5 bases remained unmatched. The length of the CDR3 is 14 residues. The CDR3 sequence is CASSFAGVGYEQYF. The CDR3 coding sequence is TGTGCCAGCAGTTTCGCGGGGGTCGGCTACGAGCAGTACTTC.

The V gene is TRBV19, the J gene TRBJ2-3; tentative D call: TRBD1 (6 bases). The CDR3 is 12 amino acids. The V gene's germline CDR1 is LNHDA and CDR2 SQIVND (reference sequence). Trimming took 8 bases from V and 0 from J, leaving 6 bases between them. CDR3 loop: CASQGSTDTQYF. The CDR3 DNA sequence: TGTGCCAGTCAGGGGAGCACAGATACGCAGTATTTT.

Written as DNA, the CDR3 is TGTGCCAGCAGTTACCCAAAGCGCAGCCCGACAGATACGCAGTATTTT. Translated: CASSYPKRSPTDTQYF. The V gene is TRBV6-6, the J gene TRBJ2-3; D call uncertain. With 2 bases removed from V and 3 bases from J, the gap between germline ends came to 15 bases. This CDR3 region has 16 residues. Germline CDR1 is MNHNY and CDR2 is SVGAGI (reference sequence).

The chain carries TRBV29-1 and TRBJ2-7, with 7 bases identical to TRBD1. The CDR3 is 14 amino acids. V gave up 4 bases and J gave up 2 bases; unmatched junction bases: 8. Germline V gene data show CDR1 as SQVTM and CDR2 as ANQGSEA. CDR3 residues: CSVGNWDSTYEQYF. CDR3 in DNA: TGCAGCGTTGGGAACTGGGACAGTACCTACGAGCAGTACTTC.

This chain uses TRBV9 with TRBJ2-2; D remains ambiguous. The CDR3 runs 16 residues. The ends were cut back, 2 bases at V and 8 bases at J, with 19 bases in the middle. Germline loops: CDR1 SGDLS, CDR2 YYNGEE. The CDR3 nucleotides are TGTGCCAGCAGCGTCGGATCGCGTCTATCAGGAGGGGAGCTGTTTTTT. Translating gives CASSVGSRLSGGELFF.

The V call is TRBV9, the J call TRBJ2-4; D perhaps matches TRBD1 (5 bases). The germline CDR1 and CDR2 sequences are SGDLS and YYNGEE. The CDR3 covers 17 residues. V shed 0 bases and J shed 7 bases, with 20 bases lying between them. CDR3 region: CASSVGPQQGEWNIQYF. The CDR3, as DNA: TGTGCCAGCAGCGTAGGCCCCCAGCAGGGCGAGTGGAACATTCAGTACTTC.

The V gene is TRBV10-3, the J gene TRBJ1-1, with D possibly being TRBD1 (5 bases). Germline loops: CDR1 ENHRY, CDR2 SYGVKD. The CDR3 length is 14 residues. With 4 bases removed from V and 7 bases from J, the gap between germline ends came to 16 bases. In DNA form, the CDR3 reads TGTGCCATCAGTGCCCGGGACGGCGCCTTTGAAGCTTTCTTT. This codes for CAISARDGAFEAFF.

The V call is TRBV6-4, the J call TRBJ2-7, with TRBD2 matching 9 bases. V dropped 4 bases and J dropped 6; count of bases not matched to a gene: 10. There are 15 residues in the CDR3. Germline CDR1 and CDR2: MRHNA and SNTAGT. The CDR3, as DNA: TGTGCCAGCAGTGTATGCGGGAGGGGTTGGGTCGAGCAGTACTTC. It codes for CASSVCGRGWVEQYF.

This clone was detected a few times. The chain is built from TRBV7-9 and TRBJ2-2; D is uncertain. The CDR3 is made up of 13 amino acids. Germline V gene sequence: CDR1 SEHNR, CDR2 FQNEAQ (reference sequence). With 11 bases removed from V and 0 bases from J, the gap between germline ends came to 10 bases. CDR3 in amino acids: CAPEAANTGELFF. The CDR3 DNA is TGTGCCCCAGAGGCCGCGAACACCGGGGAGCTGTTTTTT.

This clone was seen just once. The chain uses TRBV11-3 and TRBJ2-1; tentatively, D is TRBD1 (5 bases). Trimming took 5 bases from V and 12 from J, leaving 14 bases between them. The CDR3 loop spans 12 amino acids. CDR1 and CDR2 (germline): SGHNT, YENEEA. CDR3 sequence reads: CASSLSGYAQFF. CDR3 in DNA: TGTGCCAGCAGCCTCTCAGGGTACGCGCAGTTCTTC.

V is TRBV30 and J is TRBJ1-1, with a tentative D call TRBD1 (6 bases). V lost 4 bases, J lost 2 bases, and 8 bases lay in between. This CDR3 contains 12 residues. The V gene's germline CDR1 is GTSNPN and CDR2 SVGIG (reference sequence). The CDR3 coding sequence is TGTGCCTGGACCAGGGGTAACACTGAAGCTTTCTTT. Protein product: CAWTRGNTEAFF.

This chain connects TRBV6-6 to TRBJ1-2; 9 nucleotides line up with TRBD1. The CDR3 covers 15 residues. With 7 bases clipped from V and 8 bases from J, the junction kept 14 bases outside the gene matches. Per the germline V gene, CDR1 is MNHNY and CDR2 is SVGAGI (reference sequence). The CDR3 loop is CASNLNSGTGQGYTF. The CDR3 coding sequence is TGTGCCAGCAACTTAAACTCCGGGACAGGGCAAGGCTACACCTTC.

This clone occurred once. CDR3: CASSPKLAVSYEQYF. The CDR3 DNA follows: TGTGCCAGCTCACCTAAGCTAGCTGTCTCCTACGAGCAGTACTTC. The chain carries TRBV18 and TRBJ2-7; D might be TRBD2 (5 bases). With 3 bases removed from V and 0 bases from J, the gap between germline ends came to 12 bases. The CDR3 is made up of 15 amino acids. Per the germline V gene, CDR1 is KGHSH and CDR2 is LQKENI.

This chain uses TRBV7-9 with TRBJ2-1; D ambiguous. The CDR3 is made up of 12 amino acids. V dropped 0 bases and J dropped 6 bases, with 3 bases sitting between them. In germline, CDR1 is SEHNR, CDR2 FQNEAQ (reference sequence). The CDR3 loop reads CASSLAINEQFF. The CDR3 DNA follows: TGTGCCAGCAGCTTAGCCATCAATGAGCAGTTCTTC.

J is TRBJ2-7 and V is TRBV9, with D possibly matching TRBD1 (6 bases). Germline CDR1 and CDR2: SGDLS and YYNGEE. The ends were cut back, 4 bases at V and 9 bases at J, with 17 bases in the middle. The CDR3 length is 13 residues. The CDR3 region has the DNA TGTGCCAGCAGCAAGGACAGACTCTCCGCGCAGTACTTC. Protein sequence: CASSKDRLSAQYF.

The chain combines TRBV30 with TRBJ2-1; maybe TRBD2 (5 bases). Trimming left V 2 bases short and J 3 bases short, with 8 bases between. The CDR3 spans 13 residues. The germline V gene has CDR1 GTSNPN and CDR2 SVGIG (reference sequence). CDR3 protein: CAWSPSNYNEQFF. The CDR3 DNA reads TGTGCCTGGAGTCCTAGCAACTACAATGAGCAGTTCTTC.

The rearrangement links TRBV5-4 to TRBJ1-4; weak D call: TRBD1 (6 bases). Germline V lookup: CDR1 SGHNT, CDR2 YYREEE (reference sequence). CDR3 length: 15 residues. Trimming left V 2 bases short and J 3 bases short, with 11 bases between. CDR3 coding DNA: TGTGCCAGCAGCTTACCGGACAGTCCTAATGAAAAACTGTTTTTT. This codes for CASSLPDSPNEKLFF.

In regard to this clone: This specimen includes other DNA sequences encoding the same CDR3. The rearrangement joins TRBV7-9 to TRBJ1-1; D ambiguous. Germline V gene data show CDR1 as SEHNR and CDR2 as FQNEAQ (reference sequence). The V and J ends lost 5 bases and 5 bases respectively, with 9 bases between them. The CDR3 spans 12 residues. CDR3 sequence (DNA): TGTGCCAGCAGCCTCGGAGAAACTGAAGCTTTCTTT. Its protein is CASSLGETEAFF.